Each of the 22 T cell receptor beta chains below was sequenced from the same sample in a study of CD8+CD57+ T cells in acquired aplastic anemia. Selection for sequencing was limited to patients who had shown CD8+CD57+ cell expansion by flow cytometry. Profiling of TCR beta VDJ combinations and CDR3 sequences used genomic DNA as template. Via MiXCR, TCRdb re-called the reads, giving one row per CDR3 protein. The repertoire holds about 160,000 distinct CDR3 sequences, 71% seen once, with around 45% in the top ten. The sample comprised sorted CD4+, CD8+, or CD8+CD57+ T cells (not recorded which) from PBMCs. The receptors shown here come from a human donor with aplastic anemia.

The CDR3 sequence is CATSSVIENTGELFF. The CDR3 bases are TGTGCCACCAGCTCAGTGATCGAGAACACCGGGGAGCTGTTTTTT. This chain joins TRBV15 and TRBJ2-2; no clear D gene. CDR1 is LNHNV, CDR2 YYDKDF, per germline (reference sequence). The CDR3 length is 15 residues. V gave up 5 bases and J gave up 1 base, with 11 bases separating them.

The V and J genes are TRBV29-1 and TRBJ2-3; D gene ambiguous. The ends were cut back, 3 bases at V and 5 bases at J, with 3 bases in the middle. Germline CDR1 reads SQVTM; CDR2 reads ANQGSEA. CDR3 size: 10 residues. In DNA, the CDR3 is TGCAGCGTTGAGGTAGATACGCAGTATTTT. It yields the protein CSVEVDTQYF.

The table lists this clonotype with a count of one. The V call is TRBV5-1, the J call TRBJ2-5, with TRBD1 identical over 12 bases. The germline V gene has CDR1 SGHRS and CDR2 YFSETQ. V dropped 4 bases and J dropped 5; count of bases not matched to a gene: 6. The length of the CDR3 is 15 residues. The CDR3 sequence is CASSQGTGGRETQYF. DNA for the CDR3: TGCGCCAGCAGCCAGGGGACAGGGGGCCGGGAGACCCAGTACTTC.

The chain has TRBV29-1 and TRBJ1-6; TRBD1 is a possible D gene (5 bases). The germline V gene encodes CDR1 SQVTM and CDR2 ANQGSEA. CDR3 length equals 13 residues. The V end lost 5 bases, the J end lost 9 bases, and 14 bases lay between the germline ends. CDR3 amino acids: CSVRDEDSSPLHF. CDR3 DNA: TGCAGCGTTCGGGACGAGGATAGTTCACCCCTCCACTTT.

The chain uses TRBV9 and TRBJ2-7; 12 nucleotides align to TRBD2. Per germline, CDR1 SGDLS and CDR2 YYNGEE. The CDR3 covers 14 residues. The J segment lost 7 bases and the V segment lost 3 bases, leaving 5 bases of the junction unmatched. CDR3 sequence (DNA): TGTGCCAGCAGCGCGACTAGCGGGAGTAATGAGCAGTACTTC. Residues: CASSATSGSNEQYF.

Here the CDR3 reads CASSLDHRGSTEAFF. CDR3 coding DNA: TGTGCCAGCAGCTTAGACCACAGGGGAAGCACTGAAGCTTTCTTT. The genes are TRBV7-9 and TRBJ1-1; 7 positions agree with TRBD1. The CDR3 is made up of 15 amino acids. Germline values: CDR1 SEHNR, CDR2 FQNEAQ (reference sequence). V lost 1 base, J lost 4 bases, and 6 bases stayed unmatched.

Only one count was recorded for this clonotype. The chain is built from TRBV7-3 and TRBJ2-5; tentative D call: TRBD2 (5 bases). Between the trimmed V and J ends, which lost 3 bases and 5 bases, there was a span of 10 bases. The CDR3 loop spans 13 amino acids. In germline, CDR1 is SGHTA, CDR2 FQGTGA. CDR3 bases: TGTGCCAGCAGCTTCGGGAAATGGGAGACCCAGTACTTC. This codes for CASSFGKWETQYF.

The chain recombines TRBV20-1 with TRBJ2-1; unclear D gene. Germline lookup yields CDR1 DFQATT and CDR2 SNEGSKA (reference sequence). This CDR3 is built from 17 residues. Trimming left V 0 bases short and J 4 bases short, with 19 bases between. As DNA, the CDR3 is TGCAGTGCTAGAGATTTCGACTCCACCTTTCTTTACAATGAGCAGTTCTTC. Protein product: CSARDFDSTFLYNEQFF.

The V gene is TRBV7-2, the J gene TRBJ2-1, with 8 bases fitting TRBD1. The CDR3 totals 12 residues. J was trimmed by 12 bases and V by 1 base; bases with no gene match: 2. Germline V gene lookup returns CDR1 SGHTA and CDR2 FQGNSA. CDR3: CASSLEDRGQFF. The CDR3 DNA follows: TGTGCCAGCAGCTTAGAAGACAGGGGGCAGTTCTTC.

The V and J genes are TRBV29-1 and TRBJ1-1; D is unresolved. Germline V gene lookup returns CDR1 SQVTM and CDR2 ANQGSEA. This CDR3 is 11 amino acids long. Trimming cost V 5 bases and J 4 bases, with 8 bases left between them. CDR3 in DNA: TGCAGCGTTACCAGCTCCACTGAAGCTTTCTTT. Amino acids: CSVTSSTEAFF.

CDR3 DNA: TGTGCCAGCAACGACAGGGATAGCAATCAGCCCCAGCATTTT. Residues: CASNDRDSNQPQHF. The V call is TRBV2, the J call TRBJ1-5, with TRBD1 identical over 7 bases. V lost 7 bases, J lost 0 bases, and 3 bases stayed unmatched. The CDR3 contains 14 residues. From germline, CDR1 is SNHLY and CDR2 FYNNEI.

The V gene is TRBV20-1, the J gene TRBJ2-3; D unclear. With 0 bases removed from V and 0 bases from J, the gap between germline ends came to 10 bases. Germline CDR1 DFQATT, CDR2 SNEGSKA (reference sequence). The CDR3 is 15 residues long. The DNA of the CDR3 is TGCAGTGCTAGAGATGCCAGCGCTAGCACAGATACGCAGTATTTT. Translating gives CSARDASASTDTQYF.

The chain recombines TRBV20-1 with TRBJ1-6; possibly TRBD1 for D (6 bases). V lost 0 bases, J lost 7 bases, and 13 bases lay in between. The germline gives CDR1 DFQATT, CDR2 SNEGSKA (reference sequence). This CDR3 comprises 15 residues. The DNA of the CDR3 is TGCAGTGCTAGAGATTCCGGACAGATAAATTCACCCCTCCACTTT. This encodes CSARDSGQINSPLHF.

V and J are TRBV2 and TRBJ2-3; no clear D gene. The V end lost 1 base, the J end lost 6 bases, and 17 bases lay between the germline ends. The CDR3 consists of 16 residues. Germline CDR1 and CDR2: SNHLY and FYNNEI. CDR3 bases: TGTGCCAGCAGTGAAGTTGGTCCCTCTAGGCCCGATACGCAGTATTTT. Amino acids: CASSEVGPSRPDTQYF.

This clonotype was found a few times. The genes are TRBV12-3 or TRBV12-4 and TRBJ1-1; possibly TRBD1 for D (6 bases). Trimming stripped 4 bases from V and 0 bases from J, with 6 bases between. This CDR3 comprises 13 residues. CDR3 sequence: CASSWTVNTEAFF. The CDR3 DNA sequence: TGTGCCAGCAGTTGGACAGTGAACACTGAAGCTTTCTTT.

The V call is TRBV9, the J call TRBJ2-7, with a tentative D call TRBD2 (6 bases). The CDR3 spans 15 residues. Germline V CDR1 and CDR2: SGDLS, YYNGEE. Trimming cost V 3 bases and J 4 bases, with 17 bases left between them. CDR3 amino acids: CASSEGSNREYEQYF. The CDR3 region has the DNA TGTGCCAGCAGCGAGGGATCGAACCGGGAGTACGAGCAGTACTTC.

The V and J genes are TRBV24-1 and TRBJ1-5, with D hard to call. Germline assignment: CDR1 KGHDR and CDR2 SFDVKD. V was clipped by 5 bases and J by 5 bases, with 15 bases between them. This CDR3 has 15 amino acids. The CDR3 region is CATSASDKEYQPQHF. DNA of the CDR3: TGTGCCACCAGTGCTAGCGACAAGGAGTATCAGCCCCAGCATTTT.

This chain uses TRBV20-1 with TRBJ1-2; the match to TRBD1 covers 9 bases. V lost 3 bases and J lost 5; bases outside the gene matches: 16. Germline loops: CDR1 DFQATT, CDR2 SNEGSKA (reference sequence). The CDR3 covers 17 residues. In DNA, the CDR3 is TGCAGTGCTAGCCGTACCAGGGGACAGGGCGCGGGTTATGGCTACACCTTC. Amino acid sequence: CSASRTRGQGAGYGYTF.

This clonotype was recorded at least ten times. The chain uses TRBV5-1 and TRBJ2-7; D might be TRBD1 (6 bases). The CDR3 loop spans 13 amino acids. Germline loops: CDR1 SGHRS, CDR2 YFSETQ. Trimming removed 2 bases from V and 5 bases from J, with 11 bases in between. CDR3 sequence reads: CASSFTGSDEQYV. In nucleotides, the CDR3 is TGCGCCAGCAGCTTTACAGGGTCTGACGAGCAGTACGTC.

This sequence joins TRBV19 and TRBJ2-6; D is uncertain. Trimming pared 8 bases from V and 2 bases from J, leaving 10 bases between. This CDR3 is built from 14 residues. Germline loops: CDR1 LNHDA, CDR2 SQIVND (reference sequence). The CDR3 region is CASRHNAGANVLTF. For the CDR3, the DNA is TGTGCCAGTCGTCACAACGCTGGGGCCAACGTCCTGACTTTC.

The chain carries TRBV24-1 and TRBJ2-1; TRBD2 aligns across 9 bases. The CDR3 is 16 amino acids. V lost 2 bases, J lost 4 bases, and 5 bases stayed unmatched. Germline CDR1 KGHDR, CDR2 SFDVKD. The CDR3 sequence: CATSDSGLAGYNEQFF. In DNA form, the CDR3 reads TGTGCCACCAGTGATTCGGGCCTAGCGGGATACAATGAGCAGTTCTTC.

The chain carries TRBV24-1 and TRBJ2-1, with 10 bases fitting TRBD2. Germline CDR1 KGHDR, CDR2 SFDVKD. The CDR3 is made up of 14 amino acids. V gave up 5 bases and J gave up 9 bases; unmatched junction bases: 6. CDR3 region: CATSAASGRSEQFF. The CDR3 DNA reads as TGTGCCACCAGTGCCGCTAGCGGGAGATCTGAGCAGTTCTTC.